This T cell receptor (beta chain) was identified in a study of OX40 agonist ivuxolimab in advanced cancers. Study-level background: Ivuxolimab, which targeted the costimulatory receptor OX40 (CD134), was an agonistic, fully human IgG2 monoclonal antibody. Peripheral TCRbeta sequencing aimed to test whether ivuxolimab altered TCR sequence diversity and caused clonal T-cell expansion. Three dose-escalation patients achieved partial responses, one with hepatocellular carcinoma and two with cutaneous melanoma. Intravenous ivuxolimab was administered to patients every 2 weeks at six dose levels: 0.01, 0.1, 0.3, 1.5, 3 and 10 mg/kg. Prior anti-PD-1, anti-PD-L1 or anti-CTLA-4 therapy was permitted, and checkpoint inhibitors had been received by more than 35% of dose-escalation patients. In the dose-escalation cohort, 75% to 90% of patients were male, and the mean age was around 65 years with a range of roughly 20 to 85. The paper describes the monotherapy dose-escalation part (N = 52 patients) of the phase I trial of ivuxolimab. Of the 50 to 55 patients in dose escalation, 19 had hepatocellular carcinoma, some 15 had melanoma, 9 had renal cell carcinoma and 9 had head and neck cancer. What the research found in general, with its limitations: The antigen specificity of the clonally expanded peripheral T cells was not determined. Low levels of normalized T-cell clonal expansion were also seen in some patients who did not respond. After ivuxolimab, expanded clones were on average more numerous among CD8+ T cells than among CD4+ T cells. At doses from 0.1 to 3.0 mg/kg, clonal expansion was seen in both CD4+ and CD8+ blood T cells between baseline and week 6. In the 0.1-3.0 mg/kg groups, partial responders had among the lowest normalized peripheral clonal expansion, particularly in CD8+ T cells.

To note about this clone: No cognate antigen has been identified for it. No much larger clonotype is one base removed from it; base qualities were not supplied.

Trimming takes 5 bases from V and 3 bases from J, and the germline ends sit 12 bases apart. The CDR3 covers 14 residues, taking in both the cysteine and the phenylalanine. The entry retains the CDR3 DNA only, 42 bases that are in frame from base 1. CDR1 MNHEY and CDR2 SMNVEV are derived from the germline V gene (reference sequence). Genomic DNA was isolated from the sorted cells so that the TCRbeta CDR3 region could be sequenced. The immunoSEQ Assay was used to sequence the TCRbeta CDR3 regions. The table was pulled from immuneACCESS by TCRdb, which kept in-frame rearrangements only. Such tables lose some clones; where checked, under half of the loss comes from unresolved V genes, and the rest has no known cause. The sample data list fewer than 85,000 clones, and roughly 84% of these were observed just once. The top ten constitute under 6.5% of the sample. The trial excluded patients who had a history of autoimmune disease or who were on systemic immunosuppression. Peripheral blood for TCR sequencing was collected from all dose cohorts at baseline, on cycle 4 day 1, and on cycle 7 day 1. Samples came from an open-label, multicenter, first-in-human phase I dose-escalation trial of ivuxolimab. The trial enrolled adults with locally advanced or metastatic head and neck squamous cell, hepatocellular, melanoma or renal cell carcinoma. CD4+ and CD8+ T cells were sorted separately from peripheral blood before TCR sequencing.

This receptor was taken from an adult with an advanced solid tumor such as melanoma, head and neck, liver or kidney cancer. In this chain, TRBV27 is recombined with TRBJ2-3; the D gene lacks a confident call. Sequencing was performed on CD4+ or CD8+ T cells sorted from blood, taken in a trial of the OX40 agonist ivuxolimab. The nucleotide sequence is TGTGCCAGCAGTCCTAGGCCTTGGACAGATACGCAGTATTTT. The encoded protein is CASSPRPWTDTQYF.